One and the same sample provided the 6 T cell receptor beta chains below, sequenced in a study of shared clonotypes between healthy human individuals. This table comes from immunoSEQ multiplex PCR, and its TCRdb copy is limited to in-frame clones, with some not included. In the table there are approximately 2.3 million clones, about 92% of which are singletons. Sequenced input: naive CD4+ T cells from PBMCs. Specified subset: CD45RA+ positively selected. Source of these receptors: a man younger than 30 in good health. Some clones in this sample may be carry-over from other donors' samples.

The V and J genes are TRBV29-1 and TRBJ2-4; no clear D gene. Germline values: CDR1 SQVTM, CDR2 ANQGSEA. This CDR3 comprises 14 residues. V was clipped by 6 bases and J by 8 bases, with 20 bases between them. The CDR3 here is CSVTSTGQMDIQYF. The DNA of the CDR3 is TGCAGCGTCACCTCGACCGGCCAGATGGACATTCAGTACTTC. The full variable domain, its missing parts supplied by reference TRBV29-1 and TRBJ2-4, is SAVISQKPSRDICQRGTSLTIQCQVDSQVTMMFWYRQQPGQSLTLIATANQGSEATYESGFVIDKFPISRPNLTFSTLTVSNMSPEDSSIYLCSVTSTGQMDIQYFGAGTRLSVL.

The rearrangement uses TRBV18 and TRBJ2-4, with D perhaps matching TRBD1 (6 bases). CDR3 size: 16 residues. Looked up from germline, CDR1 is KGHSH and CDR2 is LQKENI. V was clipped by 3 bases and J by 0 bases, with 12 bases between them. The CDR3 loop reads CASSPTTGLAKNIQYF. CDR3 coding DNA: TGTGCCAGCTCACCGACGACAGGCCTAGCCAAAAACATTCAGTACTTC.

As for this clone: Other DNA sequences from this sample encode an identical CDR3 as well. The V call is TRBV5-1, the J call TRBJ2-2; weak D call: TRBD2 (5 bases). The CDR3 totals 13 residues. Germline V gene sequence: CDR1 SGHRS, CDR2 YFSETQ. V was shortened by 4 bases and J by 4 bases, with 8 bases between the two germline ends. The CDR3 region has the DNA TGCGCCAGCAGCCGAGAGGGCACCGGGGAGCTGTTTTTT. It specifies CASSREGTGELFF. The entire variable domain, with the rest obtained from reference TRBV5-1 and TRBJ2-2, is as follows: KAGVTQTPRYLIKTRGQQVTLSCSPISGHRSVSWYQQTPGQGLQFLFEYFSETQRNKGNFPGRFSGRQFSNSRSEMNVSTLELGDSALYLCASSREGTGELFFGEGSRLTVL.

The V gene is TRBV30, the J gene TRBJ2-7; maybe TRBD1 (6 bases). CDR3 length equals 15 residues. Germline V lookup: CDR1 GTSNPN, CDR2 SVGIG (reference sequence). The V and J ends lost 2 bases and 3 bases respectively, with 17 bases between them. For the CDR3, the DNA is TGTGCCTGGAGTCTCCCCAGCACCAGGGGCTACGAGCAGTACTTC. This encodes CAWSLPSTRGYEQYF.

This chain links TRBV10-1 with TRBJ2-1; D remains unclear. Between the trimmed V and J ends, which lost 2 bases and 2 bases, there was a span of 13 bases. CDR1 WNHNN and CDR2 SYGVQD come from the germline V gene (reference sequence). CDR3 length equals 16 residues. CDR3 protein: CASSEKARAPYNEQFF. The CDR3 DNA is TGCGCCAGCAGTGAGAAGGCGAGAGCTCCCTACAATGAGCAGTTCTTC.

On this clone: Other DNA sequences in this sample translate to the same CDR3. The chain combines TRBV5-1 with TRBJ1-1; TRBD1 agrees at 10 bases. Trimming cost V 0 bases and J 4 bases; bases outside gene matches: 3. The CDR3 spans 15 residues. Germline V gives CDR1 SGHRS, CDR2 YFSETQ. The CDR3: CASSLVGQGFTEAFF. In DNA form, the CDR3 reads TGCGCCAGCAGCTTGGTGGGACAGGGGTTCACTGAAGCTTTCTTT.